Listed here is a single T cell receptor (beta chain). Its antigen has not been determined. No base quality values were provided; no much bigger clone lies one nucleotide off. These data originate in a study of beta chain features in type 1 diabetes (dated by TCRdb to the late 2010s). About the full investigation: Mean age, gender distribution, total cell number and subset yield did not differ between patients and healthy donors. A total of 90 million to 130 million sorted cells were examined across all samples, and a strong correlation was observed between cell number per subset and RNA yield. In the study, TCRB repertoires of sorted circulating CD4+ T cell subsets from recently diagnosed type 1 diabetes patients were compared with those of matched healthy donors. Regulatory and stem cell-like memory subsets were obtained from only 8 patients and about eight healthy donors, while naive and central memory subsets were obtained from all 30 or so donors. What the work shows at the level of the full study, not this receptor alone: PCR might favor shorter templates, but patient and control samples were amplified and corrected together, so any skew would affect both groups equally. Patients with type 1 diabetes made fewer insertions and deleted more nucleotides at VDJ recombination sites, implying thymic rearrangement abnormalities. Because the HLA sub-analyses included only small numbers of individuals, any influence of HLA type on TCRB rearrangement was left unresolved. A moderate but significant shortening of TCRB CDR3 length was observed in type 1 diabetes patients in all four CD4+ subsets. Sequencing cDNA rather than genomic DNA could over-represent highly expressing activated cells, although activation and CD3 levels did not differ between groups. The naive, central memory and regulatory TCRB repertoires appeared to resemble one another more closely among patients than among healthy donors.

A single peripheral blood draw of approximately 0.11 L on average was collected from each donor into heparinised tubes. Naive, central memory, regulatory and stem cell-like memory CD4+ T cells were sorted on a BD FACSAria II using a panel including CD45RO, CCR7, CD25, CD127, CD95 and CD27. Every sorted population had a purity above 95%. PBMCs were isolated immediately by Lymphoprep density gradient centrifugation and stained directly without culture. So that batch effects would be minimized, each experiment stained and sorted samples in pairs, pairing one healthy donor with one patient. All of the isolated RNA was reverse transcribed with the High Capacity cDNA Reverse Transcription Kit, so expressed TCRB transcripts were sequenced. Deep immunoSEQ sequencing was applied to naive, central memory and regulatory T cell samples, giving an average of about 3.8 million total reads per sample. Sorted cells were lysed in RLT buffer and RNA was extracted with DNase-treated RNeasy Micro or Mini kits, depending on cell number. To prevent cross-contamination, every cell subset was processed on its own, while patient and healthy donor samples were processed together. The immunoSEQ multiplex PCR was used to amplify TCRB sequences from cDNA, yielding 87-bp fragments that span the CDR3 region. Sequencing of the amplicons was done on the Illumina HiSeq platform. The original pipeline was this. PCR bias was corrected computationally using synthetic template baselines, and reads within Hamming distance 2 were collapsed, with unmergeable singletons discarded. Reads were aligned against IMGT to assign V, D and J genes, CDR3 length and insertions or deletions at six rearrangement sites. Clonotype counts were normalized to sorted cell number within each subset before computing true diversity and Gini coefficients with the tcR R package. The overlap coefficient, calculated on TCRB nucleotide sequences, was used to quantify repertoire sharing. Out-of-frame TCRB sequences from naive cells were analyzed as a proxy for the pre-selection repertoire. Sourced from immuneACCESS, this table was stored by TCRdb with only in-frame sequences that have V and J called. A share of the clones is absent; for the studies checked, an unresolved V gene accounts for under half, and the remainder has no known explanation. The D gene and trimming were derived from the DNA, and the V and J assignments and clone size from that table. The sample contains nearly 250,000 clones, less than 15% of them found a single time. The ten largest clonotypes hold around 0.026% of the sample.

The clonotype originates from a woman between 40 and 50 years old in good health. The sample consisted of naive CD4+ T cells from blood. The sample's cell subset or site, from its label and the paper: true naive CD4+ T cells.

The nucleotide sequence is given as TGTGCCAGCAGCCCCGGGGGGATTGCAGATACGCAGTATTTT. This yields the protein CASSPGGIADTQYF. Rearrangement joined TRBV11-2 to TRBJ2-3; the junction holds 7 bases that match TRBD2. After removal of 5 bases from V and 4 bases from J, the junction retains 6 bases not matched to a gene. The CDR3 runs 14 amino acids, cysteine and phenylalanine included. Kept here is only the CDR3 DNA, which spans 42 bases and is read in frame from base 1. Looking up the germline V gene yields CDR1 SGHAT and CDR2 FQNNGV.